This TCR beta chain was sequenced for a study of blood T cell repertoires in COVID-19. Study-wide context: The samples span acute and convalescent COVID-19 from the United States, Italy and Spain. PBMCs, B-cell-depleted T cells, or T cells were the source of the cDNA or gDNA that made up the material.

Clones were sequenced by immunoSEQ multiplex PCR, and TCRdb holds only the in-frame ones, with some missing. The sample carries 130,000 to 150,000 clones, approximately 83% recorded once. J was trimmed by 8 bases and V by 3 bases; bases with no gene match: 9. Germline V gene sequence: CDR1 SNHLY, CDR2 FYNNEI. The CDR3 loop spans 15 amino acids. Sequencing was done on a sample of peripheral blood. This chain joins TRBV2 and TRBJ1-4; the match to TRBD1 covers 7 bases. This TCR came from a woman aged 55-69 years with COVID-19, enrolled during active disease. The CDR3 loop reads CASSDDMQGDEKLFF. In nucleotides, the CDR3 is TGTGCCAGCAGTGATGATATGCAGGGGGACGAAAAACTGTTTTTT.